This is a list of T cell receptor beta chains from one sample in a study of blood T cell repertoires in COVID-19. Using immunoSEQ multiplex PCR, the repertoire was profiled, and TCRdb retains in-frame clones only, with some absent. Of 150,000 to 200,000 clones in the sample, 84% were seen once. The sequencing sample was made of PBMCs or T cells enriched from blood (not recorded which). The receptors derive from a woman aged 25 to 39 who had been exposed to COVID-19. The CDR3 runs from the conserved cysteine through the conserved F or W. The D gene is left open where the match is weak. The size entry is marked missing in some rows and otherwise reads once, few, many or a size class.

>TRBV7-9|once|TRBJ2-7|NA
TGTGCCAGCAGCAACTCTCCCGAGCAGTACTTC
CASSNSPEQYF
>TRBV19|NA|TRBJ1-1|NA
TGTGCCAGTACCCCACTCCCTTTGCCAGGCGTGAACACTGAAGCTTTCTTT
CASTPLPLPGVNTEAFF
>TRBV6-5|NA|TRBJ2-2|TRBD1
TGTGCCAGCAGTTACCTGGCAGGGGGTGTCGGGGAGCTGTTTTTT
CASSYLAGGVGELFF
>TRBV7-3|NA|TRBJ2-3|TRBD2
TGTGCCAGCAGCTCCTCTAGCGGGGGAACAGATACGCAGTATTTT
CASSSSSGGTDTQYF
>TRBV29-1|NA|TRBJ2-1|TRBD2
TGCAGCGGGCGAGCGGGGGGGCCGGATGAGCAGTTCTTC
CSGRAGGPDEQFF
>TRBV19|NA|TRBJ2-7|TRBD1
TGTGCCAGTAGTAAAGGTTCAGGACAGGGGGCATACGAGCAGTACTTC
CASSKGSGQGAYEQYF
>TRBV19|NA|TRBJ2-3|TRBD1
TGTGCCAGTAGTGTTTGGACAGGGTCGACAGATACGCAGTATTTT
CASSVWTGSTDTQYF
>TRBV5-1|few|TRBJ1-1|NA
TGCGCCAGCAGCTGGACACCTTTGAACACTGAAGCTTTCTTT
CASSWTPLNTEAFF
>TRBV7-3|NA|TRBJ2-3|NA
TGTGCCAGCAGCCAGAATGGGGGGGCCACAGATACGCAGTATTTT
CASSQNGGATDTQYF
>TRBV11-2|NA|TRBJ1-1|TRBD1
TGTGCCAGCAGCCAATACAGGGGTTCTGAAGCTTTCTTT
CASSQYRGSEAFF
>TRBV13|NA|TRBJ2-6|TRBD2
TGTGCCAGCAGCCTCGCAGTAACGGGGGGGTCACAGGTCCTGACTTTC
CASSLAVTGGSQVLTF
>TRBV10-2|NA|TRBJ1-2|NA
TGCGCCAGCAGTGACTCGGGTGGGAGCTATGGCTACACCTTC
CASSDSGGSYGYTF
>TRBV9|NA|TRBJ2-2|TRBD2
TGTGCCAGCAGCGTAGTGGGGACTAGAAAAGGCGGGGAGCTGTTTTTT
CASSVVGTRKGGELFF
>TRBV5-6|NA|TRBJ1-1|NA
TGTGCCAGCAGCTTAACAGGCGACACTGAAGCTTTCTTT
CASSLTGDTEAFF
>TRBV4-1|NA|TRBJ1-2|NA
TGCGCCAGCAGCCAGGGGGAGGGCTATGGCTACACCTTC
CASSQGEGYGYTF
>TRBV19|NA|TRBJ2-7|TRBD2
TGTGCCAGCTCAGCGGGGGGCGTCTACCAAAGCTCCTACGAGCAGTACTTC
CASSAGGVYQSSYEQYF
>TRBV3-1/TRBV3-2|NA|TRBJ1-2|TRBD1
TGTGCCAGCAGCCAAGATCTTTGGCGCCGACAGGGACTTTATGGCTACACCTTC
CASSQDLWRRQGLYGYTF
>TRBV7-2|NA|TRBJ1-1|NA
TGTGCCAGCAGCTTACTTCCCGGGGAGAACACTGAAGCTTTCTTT
CASSLLPGENTEAFF
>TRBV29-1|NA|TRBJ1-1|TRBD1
TGCAGCGCCCTGGGACAGGGGAACACTGAAGCTTTCTTT
CSALGQGNTEAFF
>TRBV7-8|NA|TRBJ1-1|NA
TGTGCCAGCAGCAAAGAGACGGGGATGAACACTGAAGCTTTCTTT
CASSKETGMNTEAFF